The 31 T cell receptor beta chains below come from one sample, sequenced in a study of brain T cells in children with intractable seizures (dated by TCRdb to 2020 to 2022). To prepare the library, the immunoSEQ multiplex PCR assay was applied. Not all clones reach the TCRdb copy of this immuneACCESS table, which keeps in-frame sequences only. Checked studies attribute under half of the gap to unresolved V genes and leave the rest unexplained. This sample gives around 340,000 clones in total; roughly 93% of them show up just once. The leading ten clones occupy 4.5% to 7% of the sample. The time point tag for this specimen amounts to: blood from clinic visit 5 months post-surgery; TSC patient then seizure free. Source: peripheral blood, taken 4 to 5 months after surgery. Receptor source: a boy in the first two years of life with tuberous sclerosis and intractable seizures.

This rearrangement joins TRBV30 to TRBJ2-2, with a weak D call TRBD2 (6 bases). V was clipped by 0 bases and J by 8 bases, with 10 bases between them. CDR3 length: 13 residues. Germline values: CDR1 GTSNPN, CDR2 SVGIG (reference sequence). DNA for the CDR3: TGTGCCTGGAGTGTAGGCGGGGTTGGGGAGCTGTTTTTT. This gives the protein CAWSVGGVGELFF.

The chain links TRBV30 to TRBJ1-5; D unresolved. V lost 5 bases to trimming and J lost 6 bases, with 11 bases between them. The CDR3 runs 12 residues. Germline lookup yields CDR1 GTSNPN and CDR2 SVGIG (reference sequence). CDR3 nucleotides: TGTGCCTGGGCGGCGGGTGGTCAGCCCCAGCATTTT. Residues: CAWAAGGQPQHF.

In DNA form, the CDR3 reads TGTGCCACCAGTGATTCGGCAGAGACGGTCACAGATACGCAGTATTTT. Protein sequence: CATSDSAETVTDTQYF. The rearrangement joins TRBV24-1 to TRBJ2-3; no clear D gene. Trimming removed 2 bases from V and 2 bases from J, with 13 bases in between. This CDR3 region has 16 residues. CDR1 is KGHDR, CDR2 SFDVKD, per germline.

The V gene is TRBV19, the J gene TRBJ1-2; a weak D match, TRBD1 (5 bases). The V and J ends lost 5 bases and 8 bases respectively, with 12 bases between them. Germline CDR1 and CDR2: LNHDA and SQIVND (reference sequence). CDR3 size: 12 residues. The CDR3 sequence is CASSQGIKGYTF. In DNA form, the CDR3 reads TGTGCCAGTAGTCAGGGTATTAAGGGCTACACCTTC.

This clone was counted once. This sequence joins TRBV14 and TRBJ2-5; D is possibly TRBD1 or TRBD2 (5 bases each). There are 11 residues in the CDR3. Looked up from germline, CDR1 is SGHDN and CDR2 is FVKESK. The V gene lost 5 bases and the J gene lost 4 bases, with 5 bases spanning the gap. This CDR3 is CASSGGETQYF. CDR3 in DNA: TGTGCCAGCAGCGGGGGAGAGACCCAGTACTTC.

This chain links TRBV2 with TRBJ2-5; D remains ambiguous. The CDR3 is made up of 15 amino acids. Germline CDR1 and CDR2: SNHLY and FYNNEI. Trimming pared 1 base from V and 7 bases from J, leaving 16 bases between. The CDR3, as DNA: TGTGCCAGCAGTGAAGGTTGGGCATCGGCTCGGACCCAGTACTTC. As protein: CASSEGWASARTQYF.

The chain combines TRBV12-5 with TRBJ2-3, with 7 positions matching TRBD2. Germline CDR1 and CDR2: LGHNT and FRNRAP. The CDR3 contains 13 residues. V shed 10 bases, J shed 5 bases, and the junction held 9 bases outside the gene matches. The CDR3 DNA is TGTGCTACCTCTCCGACTAGCCTAGATACGCAGTATTTT. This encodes CATSPTSLDTQYF.

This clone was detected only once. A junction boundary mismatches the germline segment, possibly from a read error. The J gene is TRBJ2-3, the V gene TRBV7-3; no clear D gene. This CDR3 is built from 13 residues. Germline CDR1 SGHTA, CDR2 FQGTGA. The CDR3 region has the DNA TGTGCCAGCAGCTCCTCTATAGCAGAAACGCAGTATTTT. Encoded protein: CASSSSIAETQYF. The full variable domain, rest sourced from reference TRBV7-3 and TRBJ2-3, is GAGVSQTPSNKVTEKGKYVELRCDPISGHTALYWYRQSLGQGPEFLIYFQGTGAADDSGLPNDRFFAVRPEGSVSTLKIQRTERGDSAVYLCASSSSIAETQYFGPGTRLTVL.

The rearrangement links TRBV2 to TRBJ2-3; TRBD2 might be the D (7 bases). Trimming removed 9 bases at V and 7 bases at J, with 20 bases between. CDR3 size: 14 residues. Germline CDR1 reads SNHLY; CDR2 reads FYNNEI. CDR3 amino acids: CASLQDGGPNTQYF. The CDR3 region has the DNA TGTGCCAGTCTCCAAGACGGGGGGCCAAATACGCAGTATTTT.

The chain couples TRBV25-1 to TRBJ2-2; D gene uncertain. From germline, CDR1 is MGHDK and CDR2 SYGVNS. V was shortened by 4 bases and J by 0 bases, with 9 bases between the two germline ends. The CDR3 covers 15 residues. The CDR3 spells CASSVASANTGELFF. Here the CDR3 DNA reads TGTGCCAGCAGTGTGGCGTCCGCGAACACCGGGGAGCTGTTTTTT. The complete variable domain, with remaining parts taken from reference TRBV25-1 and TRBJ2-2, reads EADIYQTPRYLVIGTGKKITLECSQTMGHDKMYWYQQDPGMELHLIHYSYGVNSTEKGDLSSESTVSRIRTEHFPLTLESARPSHTSQYLCASSVASANTGELFFGEGSRLTVL.

The CDR3 region has the DNA TGTGCCAGCTCGGCCCTGAACTCTGGAAACACCATATATTTT. This translates into CASSALNSGNTIYF. The chain has TRBV18 and TRBJ1-3; D gene unclear. V lost 6 bases, J lost 0 bases, and 9 bases lay in between. Germline lookup yields CDR1 KGHSH and CDR2 LQKENI. The CDR3 runs 14 residues.

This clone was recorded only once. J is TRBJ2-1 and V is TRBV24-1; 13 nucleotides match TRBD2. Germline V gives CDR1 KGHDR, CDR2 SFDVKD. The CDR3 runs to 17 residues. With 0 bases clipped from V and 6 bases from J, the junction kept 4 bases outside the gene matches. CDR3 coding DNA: TGTGCCACCAGTGATTTGACGGGACTAGCGGGAAGCAATGAGCAGTTCTTC. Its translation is CATSDLTGLAGSNEQFF.

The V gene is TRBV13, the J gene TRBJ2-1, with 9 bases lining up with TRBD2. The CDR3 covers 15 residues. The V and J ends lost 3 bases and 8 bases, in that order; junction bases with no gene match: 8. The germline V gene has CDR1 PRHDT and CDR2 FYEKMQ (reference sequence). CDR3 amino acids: CASSFAAGGPDEQFF. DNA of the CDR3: TGTGCCAGCAGCTTCGCGGCGGGGGGGCCGGATGAGCAGTTCTTC.

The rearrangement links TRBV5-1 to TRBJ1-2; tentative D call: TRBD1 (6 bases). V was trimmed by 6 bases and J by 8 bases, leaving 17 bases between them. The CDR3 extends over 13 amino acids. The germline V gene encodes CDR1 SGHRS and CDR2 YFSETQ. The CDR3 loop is CASTPQGSEGYTF. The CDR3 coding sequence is TGCGCCAGCACCCCTCAGGGGTCTGAAGGCTACACCTTC.

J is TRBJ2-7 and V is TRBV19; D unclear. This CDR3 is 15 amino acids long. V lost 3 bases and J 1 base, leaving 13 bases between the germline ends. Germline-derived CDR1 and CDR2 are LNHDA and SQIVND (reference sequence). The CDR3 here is CASSIKWDLSYEQYF. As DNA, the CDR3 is TGTGCCAGTAGTATCAAGTGGGATCTTTCCTACGAGCAGTACTTC.

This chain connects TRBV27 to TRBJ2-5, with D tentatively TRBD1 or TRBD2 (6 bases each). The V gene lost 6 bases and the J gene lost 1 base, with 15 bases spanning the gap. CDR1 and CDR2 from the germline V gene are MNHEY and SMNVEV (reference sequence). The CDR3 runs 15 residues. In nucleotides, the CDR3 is TGTGCCAGCAGGACCTATTGGGGGGCCCAAGAGACCCAGTACTTC. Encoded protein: CASRTYWGAQETQYF.

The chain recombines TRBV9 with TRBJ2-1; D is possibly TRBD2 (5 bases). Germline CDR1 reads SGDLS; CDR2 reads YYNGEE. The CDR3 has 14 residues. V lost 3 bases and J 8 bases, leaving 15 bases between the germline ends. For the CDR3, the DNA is TGTGCCAGCAGCGAGAACACTAGAGTCGATGAGCAGTTCTTC. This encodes CASSENTRVDEQFF. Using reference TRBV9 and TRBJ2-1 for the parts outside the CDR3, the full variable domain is DSGVTQTPKHLITATGQRVTLRCSPRSGDLSVYWYQQSLDQGLQFLIQYYNGEERAKGNILERFSAQQFPDLHSELNLSSLELGDSALYFCASSENTRVDEQFFGPGTRLTVL.

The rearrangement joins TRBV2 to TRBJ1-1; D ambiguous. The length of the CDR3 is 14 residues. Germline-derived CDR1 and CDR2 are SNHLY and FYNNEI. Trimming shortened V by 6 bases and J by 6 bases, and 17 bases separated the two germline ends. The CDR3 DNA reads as TGTGCCAGCAGAGATTCGAGTGGGAGGGCTGAAGCTTTCTTT. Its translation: CASRDSSGRAEAFF. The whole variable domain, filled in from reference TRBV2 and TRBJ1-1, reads EPEVTQTPSHQVTQMGQEVILRCVPISNHLYFYWYRQILGQKVEFLVSFYNNEISEKSEIFDDQFSVERPDGSNFTLKIRSTKLEDSAMYFCASRDSSGRAEAFFGQGTRLTVV.

CDR3 sequence (DNA): TGTGCCAGAGGCGAAGCGGGGGTCCAAGAGACCCAGTACTTC. It encodes CARGEAGVQETQYF. The gene calls are TRBV7-2 and TRBJ2-5; 8 bases are a match to TRBD2. CDR1 SGHTA and CDR2 FQGNSA come from the germline V gene. V shed 9 bases, J shed 1 base, and the junction held 7 bases outside the gene matches. The CDR3 length is 14 residues.

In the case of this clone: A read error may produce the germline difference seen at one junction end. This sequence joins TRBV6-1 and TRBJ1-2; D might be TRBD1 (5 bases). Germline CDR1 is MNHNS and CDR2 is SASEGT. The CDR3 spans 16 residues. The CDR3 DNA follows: TGTGCCAGCAGGGAAGGGACGGACCGATATAACTATGGCTACACCTTC. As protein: CASREGTDRYNYGYTF.

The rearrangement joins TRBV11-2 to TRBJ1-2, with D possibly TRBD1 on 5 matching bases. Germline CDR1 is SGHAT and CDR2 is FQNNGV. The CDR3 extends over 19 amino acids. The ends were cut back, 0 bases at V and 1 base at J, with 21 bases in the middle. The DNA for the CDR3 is TGTGCCAGCAGCTTAGATATAGGGTTTGCGACAGAGATTAACTATGGCTACACCTTC. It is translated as CASSLDIGFATEINYGYTF.

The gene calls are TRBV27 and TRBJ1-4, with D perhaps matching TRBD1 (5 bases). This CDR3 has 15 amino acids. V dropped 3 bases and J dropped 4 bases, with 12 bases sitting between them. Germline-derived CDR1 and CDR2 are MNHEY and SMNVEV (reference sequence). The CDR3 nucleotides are TGTGCCAGCAGTTTGTCCGGGGGGGTTAATGAAAAACTGTTTTTT. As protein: CASSLSGGVNEKLFF. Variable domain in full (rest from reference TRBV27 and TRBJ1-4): EAQVTQNPRYLITVTGKKLTVTCSQNMNHEYMSWYRQDPGLGLRQIYYSMNVEVTDKGDVPEGYKVSRKEKRNFPLILESPSPNQTSLYFCASSLSGGVNEKLFFGSGTQLSVL.

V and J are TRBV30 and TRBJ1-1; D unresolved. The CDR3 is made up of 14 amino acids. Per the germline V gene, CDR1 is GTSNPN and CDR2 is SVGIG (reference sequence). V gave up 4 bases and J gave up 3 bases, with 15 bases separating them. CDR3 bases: TGTGCCTGGACTTTTAATGGGGATTACACTGAAGCTTTCTTT. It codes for CAWTFNGDYTEAFF.

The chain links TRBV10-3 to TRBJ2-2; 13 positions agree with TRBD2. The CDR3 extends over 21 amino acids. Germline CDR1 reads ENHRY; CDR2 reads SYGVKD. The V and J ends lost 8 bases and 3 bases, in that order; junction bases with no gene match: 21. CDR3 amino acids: CAIRDRQGMTSGRYDTGELFF. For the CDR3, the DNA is TGTGCCATCCGCGATCGACAGGGGATGACTAGCGGGAGGTACGACACCGGGGAGCTGTTTTTT.

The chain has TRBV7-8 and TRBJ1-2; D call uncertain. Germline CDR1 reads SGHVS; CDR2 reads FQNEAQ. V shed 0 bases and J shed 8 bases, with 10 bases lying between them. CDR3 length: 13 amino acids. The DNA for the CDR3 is TGTGCCAGCAGCTTAGCGGATGGAGGAGGCTACACCTTC. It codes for CASSLADGGGYTF. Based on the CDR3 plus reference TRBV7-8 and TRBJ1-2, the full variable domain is GAGVSQSPRYKVAKRGQDVALRCDPISGHVSLFWYQQALGQGPEFLTYFQNEAQLDKSGLPSDRFFAERPEGSVSTLKIQRTQQEDSAVYLCASSLADGGGYTFGSGTRLTVV.

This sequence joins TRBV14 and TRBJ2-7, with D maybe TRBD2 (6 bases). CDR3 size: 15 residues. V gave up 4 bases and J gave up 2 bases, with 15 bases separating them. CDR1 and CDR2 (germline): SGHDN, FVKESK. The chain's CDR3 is CASSRGLIRTYEQYF. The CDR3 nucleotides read TGTGCCAGCAGCCGGGGACTGATAAGAACCTACGAGCAGTACTTC.

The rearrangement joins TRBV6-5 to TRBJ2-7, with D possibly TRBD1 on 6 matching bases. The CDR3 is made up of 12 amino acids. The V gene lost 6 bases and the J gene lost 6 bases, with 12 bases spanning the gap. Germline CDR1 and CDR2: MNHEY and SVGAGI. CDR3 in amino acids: CASSLQGPEQYF. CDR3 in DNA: TGTGCCAGCAGCCTACAGGGTCCCGAGCAGTACTTC.

This CDR3 reads CATSEAGGPKGTDTQYF. CDR3 coding DNA: TGTGCCACCAGTGAAGCGGGAGGGCCGAAAGGGACAGATACGCAGTATTTT. The chain combines TRBV24-1 with TRBJ2-3; 10 nucleotides match TRBD2. CDR1 and CDR2 from the germline V gene are KGHDR and SFDVKD. With 4 bases clipped from V and 3 bases from J, the junction kept 9 bases outside the gene matches. This CDR3 spans 17 amino acids.

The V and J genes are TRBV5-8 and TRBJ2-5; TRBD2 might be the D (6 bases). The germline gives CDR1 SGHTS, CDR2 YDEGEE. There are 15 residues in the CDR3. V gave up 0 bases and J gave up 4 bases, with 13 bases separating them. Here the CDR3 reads CASSLVGGRGETQYF. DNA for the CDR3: TGTGCCAGCAGCTTGGTCGGGGGTCGGGGAGAGACCCAGTACTTC.

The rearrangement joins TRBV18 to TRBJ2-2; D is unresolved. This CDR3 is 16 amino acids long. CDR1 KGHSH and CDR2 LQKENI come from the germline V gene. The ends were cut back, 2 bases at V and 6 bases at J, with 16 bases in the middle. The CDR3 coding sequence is TGTGCCAGCTCACCAGAGCAGGTTGTTTTGGCCGGGGAGCTGTTTTTT. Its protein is CASSPEQVVLAGELFF. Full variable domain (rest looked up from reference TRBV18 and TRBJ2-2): NAGVMQNPRHLVRRRGQEARLRCSPMKGHSHVYWYRQLPEEGLKFMVYLQKENIIDESGMPKERFSAEFPKEGPSILRIQQVVRGDSAAYFCASSPEQVVLAGELFFGEGSRLTVL.

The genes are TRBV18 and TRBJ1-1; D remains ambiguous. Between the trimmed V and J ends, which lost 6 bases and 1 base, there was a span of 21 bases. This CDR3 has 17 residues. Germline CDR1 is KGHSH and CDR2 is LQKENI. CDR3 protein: CASSSASGLRPNTEAFF. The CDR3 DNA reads TGTGCCAGCTCCTCTGCCTCCGGCCTCCGGCCGAACACTGAAGCTTTCTTT.